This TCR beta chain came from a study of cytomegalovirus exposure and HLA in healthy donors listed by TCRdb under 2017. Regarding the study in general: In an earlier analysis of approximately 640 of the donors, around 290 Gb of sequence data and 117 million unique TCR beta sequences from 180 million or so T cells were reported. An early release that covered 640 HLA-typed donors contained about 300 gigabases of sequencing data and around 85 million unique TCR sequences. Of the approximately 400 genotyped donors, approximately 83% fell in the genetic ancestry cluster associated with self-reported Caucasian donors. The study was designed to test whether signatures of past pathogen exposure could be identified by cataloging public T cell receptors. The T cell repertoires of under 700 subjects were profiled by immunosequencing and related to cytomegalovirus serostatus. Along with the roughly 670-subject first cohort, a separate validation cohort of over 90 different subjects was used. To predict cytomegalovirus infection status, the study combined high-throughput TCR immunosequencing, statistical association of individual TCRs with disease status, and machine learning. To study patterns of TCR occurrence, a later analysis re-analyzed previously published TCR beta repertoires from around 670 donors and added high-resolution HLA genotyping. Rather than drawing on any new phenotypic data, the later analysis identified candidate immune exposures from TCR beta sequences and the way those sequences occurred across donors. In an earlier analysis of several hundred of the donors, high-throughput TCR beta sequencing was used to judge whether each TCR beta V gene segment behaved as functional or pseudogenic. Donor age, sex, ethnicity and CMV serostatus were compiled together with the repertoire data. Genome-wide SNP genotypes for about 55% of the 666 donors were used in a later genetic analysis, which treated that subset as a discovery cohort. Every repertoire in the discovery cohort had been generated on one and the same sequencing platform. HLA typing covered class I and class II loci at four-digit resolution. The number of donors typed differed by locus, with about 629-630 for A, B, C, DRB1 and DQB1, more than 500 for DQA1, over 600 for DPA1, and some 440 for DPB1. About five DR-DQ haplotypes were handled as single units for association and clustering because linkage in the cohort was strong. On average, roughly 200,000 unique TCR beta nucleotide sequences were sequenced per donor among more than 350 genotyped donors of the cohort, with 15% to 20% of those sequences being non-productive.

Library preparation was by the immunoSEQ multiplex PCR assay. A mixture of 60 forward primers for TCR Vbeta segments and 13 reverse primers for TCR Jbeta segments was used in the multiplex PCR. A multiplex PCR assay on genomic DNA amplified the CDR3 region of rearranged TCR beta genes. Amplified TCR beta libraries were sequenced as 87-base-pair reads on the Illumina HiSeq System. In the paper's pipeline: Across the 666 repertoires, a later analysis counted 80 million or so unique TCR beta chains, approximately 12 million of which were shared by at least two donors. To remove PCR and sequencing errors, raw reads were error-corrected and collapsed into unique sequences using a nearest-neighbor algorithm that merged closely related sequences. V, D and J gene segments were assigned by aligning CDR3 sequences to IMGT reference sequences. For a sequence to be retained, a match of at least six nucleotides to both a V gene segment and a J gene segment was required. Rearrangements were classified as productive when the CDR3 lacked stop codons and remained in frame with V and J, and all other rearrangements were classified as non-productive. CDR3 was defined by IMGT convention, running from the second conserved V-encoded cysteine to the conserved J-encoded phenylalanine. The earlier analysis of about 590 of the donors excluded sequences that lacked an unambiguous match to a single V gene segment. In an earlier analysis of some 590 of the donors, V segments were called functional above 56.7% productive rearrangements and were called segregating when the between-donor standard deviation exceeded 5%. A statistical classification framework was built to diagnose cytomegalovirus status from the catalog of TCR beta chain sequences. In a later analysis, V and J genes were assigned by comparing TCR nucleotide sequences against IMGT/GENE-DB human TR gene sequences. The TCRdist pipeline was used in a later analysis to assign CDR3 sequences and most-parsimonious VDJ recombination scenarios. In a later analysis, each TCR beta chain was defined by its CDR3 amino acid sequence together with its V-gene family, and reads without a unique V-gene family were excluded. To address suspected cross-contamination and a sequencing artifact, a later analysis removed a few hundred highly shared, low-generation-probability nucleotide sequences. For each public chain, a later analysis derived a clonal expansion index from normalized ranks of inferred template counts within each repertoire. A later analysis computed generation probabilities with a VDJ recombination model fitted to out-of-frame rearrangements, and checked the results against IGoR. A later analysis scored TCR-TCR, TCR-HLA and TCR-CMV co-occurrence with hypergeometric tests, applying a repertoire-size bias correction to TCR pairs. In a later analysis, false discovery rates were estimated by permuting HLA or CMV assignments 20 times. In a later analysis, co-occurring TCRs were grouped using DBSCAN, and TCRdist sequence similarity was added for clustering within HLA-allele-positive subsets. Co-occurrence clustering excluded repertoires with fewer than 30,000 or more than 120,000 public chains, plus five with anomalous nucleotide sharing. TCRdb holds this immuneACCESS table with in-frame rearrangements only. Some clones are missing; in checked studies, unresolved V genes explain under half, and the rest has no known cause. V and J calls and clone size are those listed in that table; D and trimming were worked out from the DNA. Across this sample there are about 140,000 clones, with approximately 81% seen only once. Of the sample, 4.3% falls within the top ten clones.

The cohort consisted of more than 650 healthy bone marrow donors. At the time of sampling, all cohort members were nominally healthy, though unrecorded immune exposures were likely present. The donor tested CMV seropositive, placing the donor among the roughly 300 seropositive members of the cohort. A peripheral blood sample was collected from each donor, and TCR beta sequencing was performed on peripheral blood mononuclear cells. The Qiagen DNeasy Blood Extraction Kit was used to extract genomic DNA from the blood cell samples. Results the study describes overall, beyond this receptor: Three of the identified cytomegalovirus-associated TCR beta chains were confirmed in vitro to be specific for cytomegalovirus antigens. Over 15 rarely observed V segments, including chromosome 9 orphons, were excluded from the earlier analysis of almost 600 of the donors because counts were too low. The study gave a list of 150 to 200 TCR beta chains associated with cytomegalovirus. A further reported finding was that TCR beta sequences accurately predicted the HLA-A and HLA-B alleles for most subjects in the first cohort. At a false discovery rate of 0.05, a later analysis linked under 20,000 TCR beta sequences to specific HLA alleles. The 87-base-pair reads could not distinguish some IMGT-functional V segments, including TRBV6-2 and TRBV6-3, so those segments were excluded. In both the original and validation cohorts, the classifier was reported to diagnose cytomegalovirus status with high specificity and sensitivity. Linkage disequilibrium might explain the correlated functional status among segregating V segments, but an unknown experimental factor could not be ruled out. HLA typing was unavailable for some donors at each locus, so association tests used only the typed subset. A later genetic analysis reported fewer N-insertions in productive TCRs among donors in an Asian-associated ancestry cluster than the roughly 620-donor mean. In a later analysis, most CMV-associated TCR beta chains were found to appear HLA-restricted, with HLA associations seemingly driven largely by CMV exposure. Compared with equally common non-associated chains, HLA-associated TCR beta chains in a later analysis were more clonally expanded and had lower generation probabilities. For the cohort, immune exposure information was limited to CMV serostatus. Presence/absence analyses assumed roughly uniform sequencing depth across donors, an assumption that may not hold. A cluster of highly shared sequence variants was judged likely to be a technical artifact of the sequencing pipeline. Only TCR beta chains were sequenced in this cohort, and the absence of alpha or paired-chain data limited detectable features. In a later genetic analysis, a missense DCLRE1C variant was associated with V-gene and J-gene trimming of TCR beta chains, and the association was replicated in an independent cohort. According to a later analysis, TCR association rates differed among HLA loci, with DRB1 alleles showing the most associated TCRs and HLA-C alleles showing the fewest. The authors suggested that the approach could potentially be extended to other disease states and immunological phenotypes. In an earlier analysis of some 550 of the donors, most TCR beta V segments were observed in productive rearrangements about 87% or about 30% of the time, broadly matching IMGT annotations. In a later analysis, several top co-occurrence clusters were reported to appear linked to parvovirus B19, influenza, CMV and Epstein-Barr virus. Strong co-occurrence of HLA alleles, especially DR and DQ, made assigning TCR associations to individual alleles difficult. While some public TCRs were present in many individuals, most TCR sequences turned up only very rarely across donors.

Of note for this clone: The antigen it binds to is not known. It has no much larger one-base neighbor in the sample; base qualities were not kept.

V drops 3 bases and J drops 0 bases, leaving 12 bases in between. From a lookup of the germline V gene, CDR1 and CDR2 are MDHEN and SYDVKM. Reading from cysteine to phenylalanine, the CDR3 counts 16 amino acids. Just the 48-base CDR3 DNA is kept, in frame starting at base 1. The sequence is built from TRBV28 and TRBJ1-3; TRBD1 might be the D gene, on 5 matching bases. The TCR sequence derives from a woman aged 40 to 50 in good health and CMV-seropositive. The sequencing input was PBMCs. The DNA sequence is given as TGTGCCAGCAGTTTCCAACCACAGGTCTCTGGAAACACCATATATTTT. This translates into CASSFQPQVSGNTIYF.